This T cell receptor (beta chain) was identified during a study of blood T cell repertoires in COVID-19. In the original processing: Amplification of reference gene primers was used by the study to estimate nucleated cell counts. Generated by immunoSEQ multiplex PCR, the TCRdb table keeps only in-frame clones and is missing some. That table supplies the V and J calls and clone size; D and trimming were determined from the DNA. The data show some 150,000 clones, with about 86% seen just once and roughly 2.6% held by the top ten. Germline CDR1 and CDR2: SGDLS and YYNGEE. This CDR3 contains 15 residues. Germline trimming cut 3 bases from V and 4 bases from J; bases unmatched to any gene: 8.

The chain joins TRBV9 to TRBJ1-2; TRBD1 matches at 8 bases. This clonotype was sampled from a human donor with acute or convalescent COVID-19. The donor label of this sample is uncertain. Sequencing was done on a sample of peripheral blood. CDR3 bases: TGTGCCAGCAGCGATCGACCGGGACAGGTCTATGGCTACACCTTC. This translates into CASSDRPGQVYGYTF.